This is a list of T cell receptor beta chains from one sample in a study of technical replicates of blood from a few donors. Generated by immunoSEQ multiplex PCR, the TCRdb table keeps only in-frame clones and is missing some. The sample shows approximately 70,000 clones, 91% of them seen only once. Input material: T cells isolated from PBMCs. These receptors originate from a human donor in good health. Some clones in this sample may be carry-over from other donors' samples. CDR3s include the opening cysteine and the closing phenylalanine or tryptophan. Fields, in order: V gene, clone size, CDR3 length, CDR3 protein. A clone size is listed for some rows: how often the clone was seen (once, few, many), or a class if it is expanded.

V: TRBV28
size: once
length: 14
CDR3: CAARGVSNAYEQYF

V: TRBV5-8
size: .
length: 15
CDR3: CASSLDSAGKDGYTF

V: TRBV5-1
size: .
length: 16
CDR3: CASSLSTNYGNTEAFF

V: TRBV7-6
size: .
length: 13
CDR3: CASSLYFTDTQYF

V: TRBV15
size: .
length: 15
CDR3: CATSPLTSAQETQYF

V: TRBV19
size: .
length: 13
CDR3: CASSMRGGETQYF

V: TRBV9
size: .
length: 14
CDR3: CASSVAGGGNTQYF

V: TRBV5-4
size: .
length: 12
CDR3: CASSAGTGELFF

V: TRBV6-5
size: .
length: 13
CDR3: CASSYLAADGYTF

V: TRBV15
size: .
length: 16
CDR3: CATSRVSMTWRNTIYF

V: TRBV28
size: .
length: 12
CDR3: CASSLLNQPQHF

V: TRBV19
size: once
length: 14
CDR3: CASTGTGSYNEQFF

V: TRBV10-1
size: .
length: 17
CDR3: CASGLTSGGMNTGELFF

V: TRBV28
size: .
length: 15
CDR3: CASSSQGDSGNTIYF

V: TRBV2
size: .
length: 13
CDR3: CATTPRVTYGYTF

V: TRBV7-3
size: .
length: 13
CDR3: CASSRGSGYGYTF

V: TRBV30
size: .
length: 15
CDR3: CAWSQAAVTYNEQFF

V: TRBV6-1
size: .
length: 13
CDR3: CASRSQGAETQYF

V: TRBV28
size: .
length: 15
CDR3: CASSQDPGLDYGYTF

V: TRBV5-4
size: .
length: 15
CDR3: CASSFIGTGNTEAFF

V: TRBV4-3
size: .
length: 13
CDR3: CASSRDRNYGYTF

V: TRBV11-3
size: .
length: 17
CDR3: CASRGSQIGQLNTEAFF

V: TRBV6-6
size: .
length: 14
CDR3: CASSGQASDQPQHF

V: TRBV14
size: .
length: 14
CDR3: CASSQGGGNQPQHF

V: TRBV6-5
size: .
length: 15
CDR3: CASSPKPRVWETQYF

V: TRBV7-9
size: .
length: 15
CDR3: CASSSGTGGFYEQFF

V: TRBV27
size: .
length: 14
CDR3: CASSLDRGDSPLHF

V: TRBV5-1
size: few
length: 16
CDR3: CASSLVGRMTGAEAFF

V: TRBV6-1
size: .
length: 16
CDR3: CASSEGYNQGAGELFF

V: TRBV1
size: .
length: 17
CDR3: CTSSQNAPLAALETQYF

V: TRBV7-3
size: .
length: 14
CDR3: CASSLTHGGEGYTF

V: TRBV14
size: .
length: 15
CDR3: CASSRTSGYTDTQYF

V: TRBV2
size: .
length: 13
CDR3: CASDQGWSTEAFF

V: TRBV7-9
size: .
length: 15
CDR3: CASSISGVVDTEAFF

V: TRBV29-1
size: .
length: 14
CDR3: CSVETGDRATEAFF

V: TRBV27
size: .
length: 14
CDR3: CASSQTAFNQPQHF

V: TRBV11-3
size: .
length: 13
CDR3: CASSPDRDRGYTF

V: TRBV19
size: .
length: 16
CDR3: CASSIDPKARRDGYTF

V: TRBV27
size: .
length: 14
CDR3: CASAPPSRGTEAFF

V: TRBV9
size: once
length: 15
CDR3: CASSAGTSYSYEQYF

V: TRBV5-1
size: .
length: 16
CDR3: CASRIVVAGGTDTQYF

V: TRBV2
size: .
length: 15
CDR3: CASSEGASSYNEQFF

V: TRBV5-1
size: .
length: 14
CDR3: CASSWTGTSYEQYF

V: TRBV28
size: .
length: 19
CDR3: CASSLYGFTGGNTYNEQFF

V: TRBV13
size: few
length: 12
CDR3: CASSYRNTEAFF

V: TRBV5-1
size: few
length: 16
CDR3: CASSLGLLTTGLEAFF

V: TRBV4-1
size: .
length: 17
CDR3: CASSHPNNRGAGNTIYF